This T cell receptor (beta chain) is drawn from a study of a mutant IDH1 vaccine in newly diagnosed glioma. Overall study context: Initiation of the vaccine course occurred 4-6 weeks after radiotherapy alone, or alongside temozolomide cycles. General study findings and limits: Evidence of vaccine-induced immune responses was documented in approximately 93% of patients.

On this clone: Its antigen is undetermined.

Assay used: immunoSEQ multiplex PCR; TCRdb lists only in-frame clones, some missing. The sample yields about 51,000 clones, about 77% seen once. V was clipped by 5 bases and J by 4 bases, with 16 bases between them. CDR1 and CDR2 (germline): MRHNA, SNTAGT. The CDR3 is made up of 15 amino acids. Time point of the sample: week 5, during vaccination. Every single dose of the vaccine, 300 ug of mutant IDH1 20-mer peptide, came with topical imiquimod. New WHO grade 3 or 4 astrocytomas that were IDH1-mutant and ATRX-lost had been found in donors. The starting material was PBMCs, obtained from a glioma patient whose treatment included an IDH1 peptide vaccine. This TCR derives from a woman aged 40 to 49 with glioma. V usage is TRBV6-4 and J usage is TRBJ2-3; D perhaps matches TRBD1 (6 bases). This chain's CDR3 is CASSTRVGAADTQYF. CDR3 DNA: TGTGCCAGCAGTACCCGGGTGGGGGCTGCAGATACGCAGTATTTT.